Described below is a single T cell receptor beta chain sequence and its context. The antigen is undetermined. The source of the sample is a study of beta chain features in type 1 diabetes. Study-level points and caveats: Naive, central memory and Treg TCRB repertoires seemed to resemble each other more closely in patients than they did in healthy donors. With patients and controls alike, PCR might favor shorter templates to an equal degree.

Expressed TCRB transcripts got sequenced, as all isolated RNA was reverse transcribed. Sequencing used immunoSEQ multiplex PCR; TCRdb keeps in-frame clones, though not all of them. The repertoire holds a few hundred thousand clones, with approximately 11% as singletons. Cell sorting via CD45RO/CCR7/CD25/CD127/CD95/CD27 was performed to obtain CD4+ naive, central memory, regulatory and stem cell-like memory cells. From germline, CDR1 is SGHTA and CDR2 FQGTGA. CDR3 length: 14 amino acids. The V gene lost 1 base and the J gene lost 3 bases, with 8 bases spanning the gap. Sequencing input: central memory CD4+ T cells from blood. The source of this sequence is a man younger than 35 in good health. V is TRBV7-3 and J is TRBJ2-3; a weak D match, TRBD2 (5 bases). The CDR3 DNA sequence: TGTGCCAGCAGCTTAAATCCGGGGACAGATACGCAGTATTTT. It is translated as CASSLNPGTDTQYF. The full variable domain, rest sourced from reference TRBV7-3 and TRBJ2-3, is GAGVSQTPSNKVTEKGKYVELRCDPISGHTALYWYRQSLGQGPEFLIYFQGTGAADDSGLPNDRFFAVRPEGSVSTLKIQRTERGDSAVYLCASSLNPGTDTQYFGPGTRLTVL.